This entry features one T cell receptor (beta chain) sequence. The record originates from a study of T-cell reconstitution after alpha-beta-depleted transplantation in children. The CDR3 runs 15 residues. TCRbeta library preparation incorporated unique molecular identifiers. TCRdb recomputed calls from the PCR reads with MiXCR, one row per CDR3 protein. This sample has 450,000 to 600,000 distinct CDR3 sequences, with 32% found just once. Sequenced material: PBMCs from the stem cell graft donor, taken from the stem cell graft. This TCR derives from a human donor who donated a stem cell graft to a child with aplastic anemia. The chain is built from TRBV21-1 and TRBJ1-5. TRBV21-1 is annotated as a pseudogene. The CDR3 coding sequence is TGTGCCAGCACCGAGTGGTCGGGCCCTAATCAGCCCCAGCATTTT. The encoded protein is CASTEWSGPNQPQHF.